The rows below give T cell receptor beta chains drawn from one sample of a study of shared clonotypes between healthy human individuals. The table came from immunoSEQ multiplex PCR; TCRdb's copy has only in-frame clones and leaves some out. The table lists 650,000 to 800,000 clones, around 90% of them singletons, with approximately 24% in the top ten. The sequenced sample consisted of naive CD8+ T cells sorted from blood. Source of these receptors: a man aged 30 to 45 in good health. Each CDR3 is given with its conserved first and last residue. D genes are given only for firm matches.

v_call,d_call,j_call,cdr3_aa
TRBV4-1,.,TRBJ2-3,CASSQVPVSTDTQYF
TRBV7-9,.,TRBJ1-5,CASSLARIVVKLSNQPQHF
TRBV27,TRBD2,TRBJ2-1,CASSQPRTGRSVAGGPYEQFF
TRBV9,.,TRBJ1-1,CASSPLGGEENTEAFF
TRBV19,.,TRBJ2-7,CASSIGGSSYEQYF
TRBV27,.,TRBJ2-2,CASSLLPNTGELFF
TRBV6-1,.,TRBJ1-1,CASSEIGTNTEAFF
TRBV27,.,TRBJ1-2,CASSSAADIISYGYTF
TRBV16,.,TRBJ2-7,CASSQIGGVGEQYF
TRBV9,.,TRBJ2-2,CASSEFRGMGDTGELFF
TRBV25-1,.,TRBJ2-1,CASRLGGAYNEQFF
TRBV5-6,.,TRBJ1-5,CASSLEGGPGQPQHF
TRBV19,.,TRBJ1-2,CASSIVGIWYGYTF
TRBV6-1,.,TRBJ2-7,CASSERAMTGFYEQYF
TRBV30,.,TRBJ2-3,CAWSVLGAGDTQYF
TRBV7-9,TRBD2,TRBJ2-2,CASSSFKTSGFNTGELFF